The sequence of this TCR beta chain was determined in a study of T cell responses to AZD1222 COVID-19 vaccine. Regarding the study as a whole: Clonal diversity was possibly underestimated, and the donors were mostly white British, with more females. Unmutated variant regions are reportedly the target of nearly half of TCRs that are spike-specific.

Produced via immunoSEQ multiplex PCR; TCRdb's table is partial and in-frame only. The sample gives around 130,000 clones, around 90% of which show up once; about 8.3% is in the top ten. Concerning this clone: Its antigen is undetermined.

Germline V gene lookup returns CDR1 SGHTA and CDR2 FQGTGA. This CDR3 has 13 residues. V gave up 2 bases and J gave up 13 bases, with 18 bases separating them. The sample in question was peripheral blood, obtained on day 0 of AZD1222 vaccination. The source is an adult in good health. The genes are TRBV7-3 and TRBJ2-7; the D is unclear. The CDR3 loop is CASSLEQTRPRYF. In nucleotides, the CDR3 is TGTGCCAGCAGCTTAGAACAGACCCGACCAAGATACTTC. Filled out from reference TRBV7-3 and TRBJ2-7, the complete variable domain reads GAGVSQTPSNKVTEKGKYVELRCDPISGHTALYWYRQSLGQGPEFLIYFQGTGAADDSGLPNDRFFAVRPEGSVSTLKIQRTERGDSAVYLCASSLEQTRPRYFGPGTRLTVT.